The next 8 T cell receptor beta chains were all read from a single sample in a study of blood T cell repertoires in COVID-19. Method: immunoSEQ multiplex PCR; TCRdb's copy keeps in-frame clones and lacks some. The sample contains 250,000 to 350,000 clones, nearly 90% of which appear only once. The sample was PBMCs or T cells enriched from blood (not recorded which). Receptors originate from a woman in her twenties or thirties who had recovered from COVID-19.

The chain couples TRBV18 to TRBJ1-5; no clear D gene. Germline V CDR1 and CDR2: KGHSH, LQKENI. V lost 1 base, J lost 7 bases, and 8 bases lay in between. The CDR3 runs to 13 residues. DNA of the CDR3: TGTGCCAGCTCACCACTGCGAGAGCAGCCCCAGCATTTT. Protein product: CASSPLREQPQHF.

The gene calls are TRBV11-2 and TRBJ2-7; 10 bases map to TRBD1. The CDR3 totals 14 residues. CDR1 and CDR2 from the germline V gene are SGHAT and FQNNGV. The J segment lost 3 bases and the V segment lost 3 bases, leaving 2 bases of the junction unmatched. The CDR3 nucleotides read TGTGCCAGCAGCTTCGGGACAGGGGTCTACGAGCAGTACTTC. It codes for CASSFGTGVYEQYF.

The gene calls are TRBV5-5 and TRBJ1-5; D is perhaps TRBD1 (5 bases). V was pared by 2 bases and J by 6 bases, with 21 bases between. Germline V lookup: CDR1 SGHKS, CDR2 YYEKEE (reference sequence). The CDR3 loop spans 17 amino acids. The CDR3, as DNA: TGTGCCAGCAGCTTCTTAGGCTTGGAGGGACGCGGTCAGCCCCAGCATTTT. This gives the protein CASSFLGLEGRGQPQHF.

The chain has TRBV12-5 and TRBJ2-1, with a weak D call TRBD2 (7 bases). Germline V gives CDR1 LGHNT, CDR2 FRNRAP. The CDR3 has 11 amino acids. V lost 10 bases and J 9 bases, leaving 13 bases between the germline ends. CDR3 amino acids: CATDRGAEQFF. The DNA for the CDR3 is TGTGCTACCGACCGGGGGGCTGAGCAGTTCTTC.

The chain is built from TRBV7-2 and TRBJ1-1; 9 bases are a match to TRBD1. The germline gives CDR1 SGHTA, CDR2 FQGNSA. The CDR3 runs to 15 residues. J gave up 1 base and V 3 bases, and 3 bases lay outside the gene matches. CDR3: CASSFRDRENTEAFF. The CDR3 DNA follows: TGTGCCAGCAGCTTCCGGGACAGGGAGAACACTGAAGCTTTCTTT. Full variable domain (missing parts from reference TRBV7-2 and TRBJ1-1): GAGVSQSPSNKVTEKGKDVELRCDPISGHTALYWYRQSLGQGLEFLIYFQGNSAPDKSGLPSDRFSAERTGGSVSTLTIQRTQQEDSAVYLCASSFRDRENTEAFFGQGTRLTVV.

This chain connects TRBV30 to TRBJ2-1, with TRBD2 matching 8 bases. V lost 0 bases and J lost 6; bases outside the gene matches: 7. Germline values: CDR1 GTSNPN, CDR2 SVGIG (reference sequence). The CDR3 loop spans 15 amino acids. The CDR3 protein is CAWSVTGGALNEQFF. CDR3 DNA: TGTGCCTGGAGTGTAACCGGGGGGGCGCTCAATGAGCAGTTCTTC.

The sample holds a few counts of this clone. The rearrangement uses TRBV30 and TRBJ2-7, with D maybe TRBD1 (6 bases). CDR3 size: 14 residues. Germline assignment: CDR1 GTSNPN and CDR2 SVGIG (reference sequence). Trimming took 0 bases from V and 6 from J, leaving 15 bases between them. As DNA, the CDR3 is TGTGCCTGGAGTGTGACAGGCCCCTGGGGCGAGCAGTACTTC. Translation gives CAWSVTGPWGEQYF.

This chain joins TRBV29-1 and TRBJ2-7; D not certain. The germline CDR1 and CDR2 sequences are SQVTM and ANQGSEA. The CDR3 sequence is 12 residues long. V was clipped by 7 bases and J by 2 bases, with 12 bases between them. The CDR3 region is CSAQVIPYEQYF. The CDR3, as DNA: TGCAGCGCCCAGGTGATCCCCTACGAGCAGTACTTC.